The rows below give T cell receptor beta chains drawn from one sample of a study of technical replicates of blood from a few donors. TCRdb's table, derived via immunoSEQ multiplex PCR, lists solely in-frame clones and lacks some. The sample yields more than 90,000 clones, less than 96% seen once. Sequencing was carried out using T cells isolated from PBMCs. The source of these receptors is a human donor in good health. CDR3s include the opening cysteine and the closing phenylalanine or tryptophan. The order of the fields is D gene, clone size, J gene, V gene, CDR3 protein, CDR3 DNA. A D gene is named only where the DNA matches it firmly. Clone size, where shown, is once, few, many, or a class for clones that have expanded.

D: TRBD2
size: -
J: TRBJ2-7
V: TRBV9
CDR3: CASSVDGREGGEQYF
DNA: TGTGCCAGCAGCGTAGATGGACGGGAGGGGGGAGAGCAGTACTTC

D: -
size: -
J: TRBJ2-1
V: TRBV6-5
CDR3: CASSFRVTMEQFF
DNA: TGTGCCAGCAGTTTTAGAGTGACAATGGAGCAGTTCTTC

D: -
size: -
J: TRBJ1-5
V: TRBV19
CDR3: CASSVQIYSNQPQHF
DNA: TGTGCCAGTAGTGTCCAGATATATAGCAATCAGCCCCAGCATTTT

D: TRBD2
size: -
J: TRBJ2-7
V: TRBV19
CDR3: CASRVTHSSGSFSYEQYF
DNA: TGTGCCAGTAGGGTGACACATTCGAGCGGGAGCTTCTCCTACGAGCAGTACTTC

D: -
size: -
J: TRBJ1-4
V: TRBV6-1
CDR3: CASRIVGNEKLFF
DNA: TGTGCCAGCAGGATTGTCGGTAATGAAAAACTGTTTTTT

D: TRBD1
size: -
J: TRBJ1-1
V: TRBV6-1
CDR3: CASTIDRGWTEAFF
DNA: TGTGCCAGCACCATAGACAGGGGGTGGACTGAAGCTTTCTTT

D: -
size: -
J: TRBJ1-2
V: TRBV2
CDR3: CASSANAINYGYTF
DNA: TGTGCCAGCAGTGCAAATGCGATTAACTATGGCTACACCTTC

D: -
size: -
J: TRBJ2-7
V: TRBV19
CDR3: CASKTGNSYEQYF
DNA: TGTGCCAGTAAGACGGGAAACTCCTACGAGCAGTACTTC

D: TRBD2
size: -
J: TRBJ2-7
V: TRBV9
CDR3: CASSLQGSGYEQYF
DNA: TGTGCCAGCAGCCTCCAAGGTAGCGGGTACGAGCAGTACTTC

D: -
size: once
J: TRBJ2-7
V: TRBV10-3
CDR3: CAIRGTAYEQYF
DNA: TGTGCCATCAGAGGGACTGCCTACGAGCAGTACTTC

D: -
size: -
J: TRBJ2-3
V: TRBV9
CDR3: CASSVRDTQYF
DNA: TGTGCCAGCAGCGTGAGAGATACGCAGTATTTT

D: -
size: -
J: TRBJ1-2
V: TRBV4-3
CDR3: CASSQDGHAILYGYTF
DNA: TGCGCCAGCAGCCAAGACGGACACGCAATCCTCTATGGCTACACCTTC

D: -
size: once
J: TRBJ2-5
V: TRBV13
CDR3: CASSLGVRQETQYF
DNA: TGTGCCAGCAGCTTAGGAGTCAGACAAGAGACCCAGTACTTC

D: -
size: -
J: TRBJ2-2
V: TRBV6-5
CDR3: CASTPQGRYTGELFF
DNA: TGTGCCAGCACCCCCCAGGGGCGGTACACCGGGGAGCTGTTTTTT

D: -
size: -
J: TRBJ2-1
V: TRBV10-1
CDR3: CASSGTKSGYNEQFF
DNA: TGCGCCAGCAGTGGGACTAAGAGTGGATACAATGAGCAGTTCTTC

D: TRBD1
size: -
J: TRBJ1-2
V: TRBV19
CDR3: CASGRGANYGYTF
DNA: TGTGCCAGTGGCAGGGGGGCTAACTATGGCTACACCTTC

D: TRBD1
size: -
J: TRBJ2-2
V: TRBV28
CDR3: CASSLPGQGLAGELFF
DNA: TGTGCCAGCAGTTTGCCGGGACAGGGGTTAGCCGGGGAGCTGTTTTTT

D: -
size: -
J: TRBJ2-1
V: TRBV10-2
CDR3: CASSVSGGGGNEQFF
DNA: TGCGCCAGCAGTGTGTCCGGGGGAGGGGGCAATGAGCAGTTCTTC

D: TRBD2
size: -
J: TRBJ2-1
V: TRBV6-1
CDR3: CASIRELAGGNEQFF
DNA: TGTGCCAGCATCCGAGAACTAGCGGGTGGAAATGAGCAGTTCTTC

D: -
size: -
J: TRBJ2-7
V: TRBV13
CDR3: CASSTREWRGEQYF
DNA: TGTGCCAGCAGCACCCGGGAATGGAGAGGCGAGCAGTACTTC

D: -
size: -
J: TRBJ2-3
V: TRBV9
CDR3: CASSGGGRADTQYF
DNA: TGTGCCAGCAGTGGAGGAGGGAGAGCGGATACGCAGTATTTT

D: -
size: -
J: TRBJ2-5
V: TRBV5-1
CDR3: CASSLAGGLAAQETQYF
DNA: TGCGCCAGCAGCTTGGCCGGCGGGCTAGCTGCTCAAGAGACCCAGTACTTC

D: -
size: -
J: TRBJ2-1
V: TRBV6-5
CDR3: CASGGGHNEQFF
DNA: TGTGCCAGCGGGGGGGGGCACAATGAGCAGTTCTTC

D: -
size: -
J: TRBJ2-7
V: TRBV27
CDR3: CASTNSAPRGPSLYEQYF
DNA: TGTGCCAGCACCAATTCCGCCCCCAGGGGACCCTCTCTCTACGAGCAGTACTTC

D: -
size: -
J: TRBJ2-1
V: TRBV11-2
CDR3: CASSLVDYSSYNEQFF
DNA: TGTGCCAGCAGCTTAGTGGACTATTCGTCCTACAATGAGCAGTTCTTC

D: TRBD2
size: -
J: TRBJ2-3
V: TRBV7-9
CDR3: CASRPPSGRTTDTQYF
DNA: TGTGCCAGCCGACCTCCTAGCGGGAGGACCACAGATACGCAGTATTTT

D: TRBD1
size: once
J: TRBJ1-2
V: TRBV5-4
CDR3: CAVPQTGISGYTF
DNA: TGTGCCGTTCCCCAGACAGGGATTTCCGGCTACACCTTC

D: -
size: -
J: TRBJ1-1
V: TRBV29-1
CDR3: CSGRENTEAFF
DNA: TGCAGCGGGCGGGAGAACACTGAAGCTTTCTTT

D: -
size: -
J: TRBJ1-5
V: TRBV30
CDR3: CAWSVLGSNQHF
DNA: TGTGCCTGGAGTGTACTAGGGTCAAACCAGCATTTT

D: TRBD2
size: -
J: TRBJ2-5
V: TRBV9
CDR3: CASSEELAGGMGETQYF
DNA: TGTGCCAGCAGCGAGGAACTAGCGGGAGGGATGGGCGAGACCCAGTACTTC

D: -
size: -
J: TRBJ2-7
V: TRBV25-1
CDR3: CASSELEAGDYEQYF
DNA: TGTGCCAGCAGTGAATTAGAGGCAGGGGACTACGAGCAGTACTTC